This T cell receptor (beta chain) was recorded in a study of OX40 agonist ivuxolimab in advanced cancers. Study-wide context: Three individuals attained partial responses, comprising one hepatocellular carcinoma case and two cutaneous melanoma cases.

Patients who had autoimmune disease history or got systemic immunosuppression were left out. Study-level points and caveats: Dosing at 0.1 to 3.0 mg/kg was accompanied by clonal expansion of CD4+ and CD8+ blood T cells by week 6.

TCRdb's table, derived via immunoSEQ multiplex PCR, lists solely in-frame clones and lacks some. The data show about 100,000 clones, approximately 94% seen once. Trimming removed 3 bases at V and 2 bases at J, with 14 bases between. Germline values: CDR1 SGDLS, CDR2 YYNGEE. This CDR3 comprises 15 residues. With regard to this clone: The antigen remains undetermined.

The source material was CD4+ or CD8+ T cells sorted from blood, sampled in a trial of the OX40 agonist ivuxolimab. The chain carries TRBV9 and TRBJ1-2; D gene unclear. This clonotype was obtained from an adult with an advanced solid tumor such as melanoma, head and neck, liver or kidney cancer. The CDR3 sequence: CASSERPGGNYGYTF. In DNA, the CDR3 is TGTGCCAGCAGCGAGAGACCGGGAGGGAACTATGGCTACACCTTC.